The following is a T cell receptor beta chain sequence with its context. The target antigen is unknown. TCRdb's copy holds only in-frame clones and misses some; the assay was immunoSEQ multiplex PCR. The sample gives about 59,000 clones, 60% to 85% of which show up once; more than 7% is in the top ten. This sample is drawn from a study of radiation and T cells in renal cell carcinoma. About the research overall: Nephrectomy followed 15 Gy stereotactic body radiation by 4 weeks.

The sample's time point: baseline pretreatment blood. Stated treatment: 15 Gy SBRT to primary tumor, nephrectomy 4 weeks later. After SBRT, blood was collected at 2 and 4 weeks, plus baseline. Whole-study findings and limits: Pretreatment tumor biopsies were lacking, so baseline clonotypes are unknown.

The ends were cut back, 1 base at V and 0 bases at J, with 16 bases in the middle. Germline V gene sequence: CDR1 SGHTA, CDR2 FQGNSA. This CDR3 is 18 amino acids long. The chain couples TRBV7-2 to TRBJ2-1; no firm D call. This receptor was identified in a man aged 55 to 69 with renal cell carcinoma. The specimen was blood, collected from a patient whose treatment included radiotherapy and nephrectomy. This chain's CDR3 is CASSLEGQTPSSYNEQFF. CDR3 in DNA: TGTGCCAGCAGCTTAGAAGGTCAGACTCCAAGCTCCTACAATGAGCAGTTCTTC.